What follows are 26 T cell receptor beta chains derived from one specimen sequenced in a study of blood T cell repertoires in COVID-19. Method: immunoSEQ multiplex PCR; TCRdb's copy keeps in-frame clones and lacks some. The sample holds hundreds of thousands of clones, around 91% seen once. The sample was PBMCs or T cells enriched from blood (not recorded which). Receptors originate from a woman between 18 and 29 years old with acute COVID-19.

The V gene is TRBV6-5, the J gene TRBJ2-7; 9 nucleotides align to TRBD2. The germline CDR1 and CDR2 sequences are MNHEY and SVGAGI. The CDR3 is made up of 15 amino acids. V lost 0 bases to trimming and J lost 4 bases; unmatched junction nucleotides: 4. Here the CDR3 reads CASSYSTSGAYEQYF. The CDR3 region has the DNA TGTGCCAGCAGTTACTCGACTAGCGGAGCTTACGAGCAGTACTTC.

CDR3 sequence (DNA): TGTGCCACCAGCAGGACGCAGGGACAAGAGACCCAGTACTTC. Its translation: CATSRTQGQETQYF. This chain uses TRBV15 with TRBJ2-5; D may be TRBD1 (5 bases). This CDR3 has 14 residues. With 3 bases removed from V and 2 bases from J, the gap between germline ends came to 10 bases. The V gene's germline CDR1 is LNHNV and CDR2 YYDKDF (reference sequence).

The chain employs TRBV11-2 and TRBJ2-1; TRBD2 aligns across 9 bases. The CDR3 spans 16 residues. Trimming removed 1 base from V and 5 bases from J; junction bases left unmatched: 6. Germline V gene sequence: CDR1 SGHAT, CDR2 FQNNGV. The CDR3 coding sequence is TGTGCCAGCAGCTTAGGCCGGGTAGCGGGAGACAATGAGCAGTTCTTC. This sequence encodes CASSLGRVAGDNEQFF.

The chain is built from TRBV7-2 and TRBJ2-3, with a weak D call TRBD1 (5 bases). The germline V and J ends were trimmed by 2 bases and 4 bases, with 7 bases remaining between them. Germline CDR1 and CDR2: SGHTA and FQGNSA. This CDR3 region has 13 residues. CDR3 DNA: TGTGCCAGCAGCTTACAGGGCCCAGATACGCAGTATTTT. This sequence encodes CASSLQGPDTQYF.

The chain uses TRBV28 and TRBJ2-1; 10 bases are a match to TRBD2. V lost 6 bases and J lost 5; bases outside the gene matches: 4. There are 14 residues in the CDR3. Per the germline V gene, CDR1 is MDHEN and CDR2 is SYDVKM. DNA for the CDR3: TGTGCCAGCAGGTTACTAGCGGGGAACAATGAGCAGTTCTTC. As protein: CASRLLAGNNEQFF.

The chain couples TRBV18 to TRBJ1-2; TRBD1 agrees at 7 bases. J lost 4 bases, V lost 3 bases, and 11 bases had no gene match. Germline V gene data show CDR1 as KGHSH and CDR2 as LQKENI. The CDR3 contains 16 residues. CDR3 sequence: CASSPTPGQFSYGYTF. The CDR3 DNA follows: TGTGCCAGCTCACCGACCCCGGGACAGTTTTCCTATGGCTACACCTTC.

This chain joins TRBV9 and TRBJ2-3; 10 bases align to TRBD2. The CDR3 sequence is 16 residues long. Germline V gene sequence: CDR1 SGDLS, CDR2 YYNGEE. The V segment lost 3 bases and the J segment 3 bases; nucleotides outside the gene matches: 7. CDR3 protein: CASSGPSSGSTDTQYF. Written as DNA, the CDR3 is TGTGCCAGCAGCGGCCCATCTAGCGGGAGTACAGATACGCAGTATTTT.

This clone was recorded at least ten times. The rearrangement links TRBV4-1 to TRBJ1-6; 8 bases align to TRBD1. This CDR3 contains 15 residues. J was trimmed by 13 bases and V by 2 bases; bases with no gene match: 10. Germline values: CDR1 MGHRA, CDR2 YSYEKL. CDR3 amino acids: CASSQPGQAVWPLHF. Here the CDR3 DNA reads TGCGCCAGCAGCCAACCGGGACAGGCCGTTTGGCCCCTCCACTTT.

The chain carries TRBV24-1 and TRBJ1-5; weak D call: TRBD1 (5 bases). CDR1 KGHDR and CDR2 SFDVKD come from the germline V gene. The CDR3 loop spans 16 amino acids. Trimming removed 5 bases from V and 1 base from J, with 14 bases in between. The CDR3 here is CATSGLNRMSNQPQHF. CDR3 bases: TGTGCCACCAGTGGCCTCAACAGGATGAGCAATCAGCCCCAGCATTTT.

This clone was detected a few times. The chain couples TRBV10-3 to TRBJ1-2; 8 bases agree with TRBD1. This CDR3 comprises 17 residues. V trimming: 0 bases; J trimming: 4 bases; junction bases outside the gene matches: 10. CDR1 and CDR2 from the germline V gene are ENHRY and SYGVKD. The CDR3: CAISESVLQGAGYGYTF. The CDR3, as DNA: TGTGCCATCAGTGAGTCGGTGCTGCAGGGGGCCGGCTATGGCTACACCTTC.

This chain connects TRBV6-4 to TRBJ2-2; unclear D gene. V was pared by 5 bases and J by 0 bases, with 4 bases between. The CDR3 loop spans 13 amino acids. Germline V lookup: CDR1 MRHNA, CDR2 SNTAGT. Here the CDR3 DNA reads TGTGCCAGCAGTACAGCGAACACCGGGGAGCTGTTTTTT. Translating it yields CASSTANTGELFF.

The chain has TRBV14 and TRBJ2-5; tentatively, D is TRBD1 (5 bases). V was shortened by 5 bases and J by 4 bases, with 11 bases between the two germline ends. CDR1 SGHDN and CDR2 FVKESK come from the germline V gene. The CDR3 runs 13 residues. CDR3 DNA sequence: TGTGCCAGCAGCAGGGGCCCTATAGAGACCCAGTACTTC. Translated: CASSRGPIETQYF. Filled out from reference TRBV14 and TRBJ2-5, the complete variable domain reads EAGVTQFPSHSVIEKGQTVTLRCDPISGHDNLYWYRRVMGKEIKFLLHFVKESKQDESGMPNNRFLAERTGGTYSTLKVQPAELEDSGVYFCASSRGPIETQYFGPGTRLLVL.

This rearrangement joins TRBV19 to TRBJ1-5; possible D gene TRBD1, 5 bases. The V gene lost 3 bases and the J gene lost 3 bases, with 9 bases spanning the gap. This CDR3 is 14 amino acids long. The germline V gene has CDR1 LNHDA and CDR2 SQIVND (reference sequence). DNA of the CDR3: TGTGCCAGTAGTATTTCCAGGGCCAATCAGCCCCAGCATTTT. Protein: CASSISRANQPQHF.

This clone appeared a single time. The same CDR3 arises from other DNA sequences in this sample as well. The rearrangement links TRBV9 to TRBJ2-3, with D possibly matching TRBD2 (5 bases). CDR1 SGDLS and CDR2 YYNGEE come from the germline V gene. This CDR3 has 14 amino acids. Trimming took 3 bases from V and 0 from J, leaving 8 bases between them. CDR3 sequence: CASSGSGSTDTQYF. The CDR3 DNA reads TGTGCCAGCAGCGGAAGCGGAAGCACAGATACGCAGTATTTT.

This chain uses TRBV11-2 with TRBJ2-3; 10 bases align to TRBD2. The CDR3 totals 16 residues. With 5 bases clipped from V and 0 bases from J, the junction kept 5 bases outside the gene matches. Germline lookup yields CDR1 SGHAT and CDR2 FQNNGV. The DNA for the CDR3 is TGTGCCAGCAGCCCAGGGACTAGCGCTAGCACAGATACGCAGTATTTT. Its translation is CASSPGTSASTDTQYF.

A note on this clone: Other DNA sequences in the sample encode the same CDR3. J is TRBJ1-1 and V is TRBV10-1; D unresolved. The CDR3 loop spans 14 amino acids. V was trimmed by 3 bases and J by 1 base, leaving 9 bases between them. Germline values: CDR1 WNHNN, CDR2 SYGVQD (reference sequence). The CDR3 nucleotides read TGCGCCAGCAGTGACTATCGCGGGAACACTGAAGCTTTCTTT. It encodes CASSDYRGNTEAFF.

This chain uses TRBV18 with TRBJ2-7; 8 nucleotides agree with TRBD1. This CDR3 is built from 14 residues. From germline, CDR1 is KGHSH and CDR2 LQKENI. Trimming cost V 6 bases and J 7 bases; bases outside gene matches: 11. The CDR3 protein is CASSQGQGAWEQYF. The CDR3 region has the DNA TGTGCCAGCTCCCAGGGGCAGGGGGCGTGGGAGCAGTACTTC.

The chain combines TRBV9 with TRBJ2-7; perhaps TRBD1 as D (6 bases). CDR3 length equals 14 residues. V lost 0 bases to trimming and J lost 6 bases, with 13 bases between them. Germline CDR1 reads SGDLS; CDR2 reads YYNGEE. The DNA for the CDR3 is TGTGCCAGCAGCGTAGACAGGGCCTCGGGCGAGCAGTACTTC. Its translation is CASSVDRASGEQYF.

This rearrangement joins TRBV29-1 to TRBJ2-1, with 7 bases matching TRBD1. The CDR3 covers 14 residues. The trim removed 5 bases at V and 2 bases at J, leaving 6 bases unmatched. The germline CDR1 and CDR2 sequences are SQVTM and ANQGSEA. CDR3 sequence: CSVSTDRTYNEQFF. The DNA for the CDR3 is TGCAGCGTTTCGACGGACAGGACCTACAATGAGCAGTTCTTC.

The genes are TRBV18 and TRBJ2-1; D possibly corresponds to TRBD1 (6 bases). V lost 4 bases to trimming and J lost 8 bases, with 15 bases between them. Germline CDR1 and CDR2: KGHSH and LQKENI. The CDR3 is 14 residues long. The CDR3 coding sequence is TGTGCCAGCTCACTCGTGACAGGCCCCTATGAGCAGTTCTTC. It encodes CASSLVTGPYEQFF.

The rearrangement joins TRBV19 to TRBJ2-7, with 7 bases matching TRBD2. Germline V gene lookup returns CDR1 LNHDA and CDR2 SQIVND (reference sequence). J lost 7 bases, V lost 3 bases, and 9 bases had no gene match. The CDR3 runs to 14 residues. Here the CDR3 reads CASSIVGGSNEQYF. The CDR3 coding sequence is TGTGCCAGTAGTATTGTGGGCGGGAGTAATGAGCAGTACTTC.

The chain carries TRBV28 and TRBJ1-4; D ambiguous. V dropped 1 base and J dropped 7 bases, with 13 bases sitting between them. This CDR3 is built from 15 residues. Germline V gene lookup returns CDR1 MDHEN and CDR2 SYDVKM. CDR3 loop: CASSLLGGRGEKLFF. The CDR3 DNA reads as TGTGCCAGCAGTTTATTGGGCGGTCGGGGTGAAAAACTGTTTTTT. Together with reference TRBV28 and TRBJ1-4, the CDR3 gives the full variable domain: DVKVTQSSRYLVKRTGEKVFLECVQDMDHENMFWYRQDPGLGLRLIYFSYDVKMKEKGDIPEGYSVSREKKERFSLILESASTNQTSMYLCASSLLGGRGEKLFFGSGTQLSVL.

The chain employs TRBV27 and TRBJ2-3; D possibly corresponds to TRBD2 (6 bases). The CDR3 extends over 14 amino acids. Per germline, CDR1 MNHEY and CDR2 SMNVEV (reference sequence). Trimming took off 0 bases at V and 6 bases at J, with 10 bases between the two ends. The CDR3 spells CASSLSGGGDTQYF. DNA of the CDR3: TGTGCCAGCAGTTTATCGGGGGGTGGGGATACGCAGTATTTT.

The V call is TRBV25-1, the J call TRBJ2-2; 10 bases are a match to TRBD2. With 2 bases clipped from V and 5 bases from J, the junction kept 8 bases outside the gene matches. CDR1 and CDR2 from the germline V gene are MGHDK and SYGVNS. CDR3 length equals 17 residues. The CDR3 coding sequence is TGTGCCAGCAGTGAACCCGGGCTAGCGGGAGTGACCGGGGAGCTGTTTTTT. Translating it yields CASSEPGLAGVTGELFF.

The rearrangement uses TRBV19 and TRBJ1-1; weak D call: TRBD1 (6 bases). CDR1 and CDR2 from the germline V gene are LNHDA and SQIVND (reference sequence). The CDR3 consists of 15 residues. Trimming removed 3 bases from V and 0 bases from J, with 11 bases in between. This chain's CDR3 is CASSISGAMNTEAFF. CDR3 DNA sequence: TGTGCCAGTAGTATCTCAGGGGCGATGAACACTGAAGCTTTCTTT.

The chain combines TRBV7-9 with TRBJ1-2, with D possibly being TRBD1 (5 bases). Germline values: CDR1 SEHNR, CDR2 FQNEAQ (reference sequence). The CDR3 spans 16 residues. V lost 4 bases and J 0 bases, leaving 15 bases between the germline ends. CDR3 nucleotide sequence: TGTGCCAGCAGCTCAACCGACGACAGAGCTAACTATGGCTACACCTTC. Amino acid sequence: CASSSTDDRANYGYTF.